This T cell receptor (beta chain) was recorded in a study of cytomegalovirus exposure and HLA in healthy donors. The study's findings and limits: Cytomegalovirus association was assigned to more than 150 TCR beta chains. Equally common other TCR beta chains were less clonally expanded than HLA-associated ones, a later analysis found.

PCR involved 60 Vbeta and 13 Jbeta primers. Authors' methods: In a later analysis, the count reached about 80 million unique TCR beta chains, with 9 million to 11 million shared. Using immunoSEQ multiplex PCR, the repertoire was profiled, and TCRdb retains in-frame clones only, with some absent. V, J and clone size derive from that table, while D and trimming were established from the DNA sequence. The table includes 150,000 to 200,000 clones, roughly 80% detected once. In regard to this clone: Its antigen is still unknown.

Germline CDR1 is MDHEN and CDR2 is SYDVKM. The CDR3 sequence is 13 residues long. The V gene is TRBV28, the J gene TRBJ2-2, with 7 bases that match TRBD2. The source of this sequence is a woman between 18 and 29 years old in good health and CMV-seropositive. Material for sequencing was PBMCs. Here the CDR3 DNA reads TGTGCGGGGGAGGGCTCGAACACCGGGGAGCTGTTTTTT. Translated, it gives CAGEGSNTGELFF.